Following are 13 T cell receptor beta chains from one sample sequenced in a study of cytomegalovirus exposure and HLA in healthy donors. Primers included in the PCR were 60 Vbeta and 13 Jbeta primers. Only in-frame clones appear in the TCRdb table, and some are missing; sequencing was by immunoSEQ multiplex PCR. Of 250,000 or so clones listed, more than 70% were seen once; the top ten hold 1% to 1.5%. Source material: PBMCs. These receptors were collected from a human donor in good health.

The chain couples TRBV9 to TRBJ2-7, with TRBD2 matching 8 bases. Germline V gene sequence: CDR1 SGDLS, CDR2 YYNGEE. CDR3 length: 17 amino acids. V shed 4 bases, J shed 0 bases, and the junction held 12 bases outside the gene matches. CDR3 nucleotides: TGTGCCAGCAGCAATAAGGTGACTAGCGCTTACTCCTACGAGCAGTACTTC. It encodes CASSNKVTSAYSYEQYF.

The chain uses TRBV7-3 and TRBJ2-1; no reliable D call. The CDR3 is 15 amino acids. Germline V lookup: CDR1 SGHTA, CDR2 FQGTGA. Deletions cut 5 bases from V and 0 bases from J, with 11 bases between. The DNA for the CDR3 is TGTGCCAGCAGCCGCGCCATAAGCTCCTACAATGAGCAGTTCTTC. It yields the protein CASSRAISSYNEQFF.

The chain employs TRBV5-4 and TRBJ2-1, with 9 bases matching TRBD2. The CDR3 is made up of 15 amino acids. The germline CDR1 and CDR2 sequences are SGHNT and YYREEE (reference sequence). V lost 1 base, J lost 9 bases, and 8 bases stayed unmatched. The CDR3 DNA sequence: TGTGCCAGCAGCTTGTTAAGCGGGAGGTTGGGTGAGCAGTTCTTC. This encodes CASSLLSGRLGEQFF. Filled out from reference TRBV5-4 and TRBJ2-1, the complete variable domain reads ETGVTQSPTHLIKTRGQQVTLRCSSQSGHNTVSWYQQALGQGPQFIFQYYREEENGRGNFPPRFSGLQFPNYSSELNVNALELDDSALYLCASSLLSGRLGEQFFGPGTRLTVL.

The V and J genes are TRBV28 and TRBJ1-2; D is ambiguous. Germline values: CDR1 MDHEN, CDR2 SYDVKM. The V and J ends lost 9 bases and 6 bases respectively, with 14 bases between them. The CDR3 runs to 12 residues. CDR3 bases: TGTGCCAGTCACCCAGAAAGTCATGGCTACACCTTC. It is translated as CASHPESHGYTF.

The chain links TRBV5-1 to TRBJ2-5; 12 bases match TRBD2. With V trimmed by 3 bases and J by 4 bases, 19 bases remained unmatched. Germline loops: CDR1 SGHRS, CDR2 YFSETQ. The CDR3 contains 20 residues. The CDR3 nucleotides are TGCGCCAGCAGCTCACCCTGGACTAGCGGGATAAGGGGAGAAAGAGAGACCCAGTACTTC. Protein: CASSSPWTSGIRGERETQYF.

The chain joins TRBV19 to TRBJ2-5; D gene unclear. The CDR3 extends over 12 amino acids. The V and J ends lost 5 bases and 7 bases respectively, with 11 bases between them. Germline V gene sequence: CDR1 LNHDA, CDR2 SQIVND (reference sequence). Here the CDR3 reads CASSASPGTQYF. In DNA, the CDR3 is TGTGCCAGTAGTGCCTCCCCAGGGACCCAGTACTTC. The full variable domain, with the rest looked up from reference TRBV19 and TRBJ2-5, is DGGITQSPKYLFRKEGQNVTLSCEQNLNHDAMYWYRQDPGQGLRLIYYSQIVNDFQKGDIAEGYSVSREKKESFPLTVTSAQKNPTAFYLCASSASPGTQYFGPGTRLLVL.

V is TRBV9 and J is TRBJ2-2, with 11 bases aligning to TRBD2. Germline V gene data show CDR1 as SGDLS and CDR2 as YYNGEE. V lost 2 bases to trimming and J lost 0 bases; unmatched junction nucleotides: 3. The CDR3 is made up of 17 amino acids. The CDR3 region is CASSVATSGANTGELFF. The CDR3 DNA sequence: TGTGCCAGCAGCGTCGCGACTAGCGGGGCGAACACCGGGGAGCTGTTTTTT.

V gene TRBV5-6 combines with J gene TRBJ1-1; possibly TRBD1 for D (5 bases). CDR3 size: 15 residues. From germline, CDR1 is SGHDT and CDR2 YYEEEE. Deletions cut 3 bases from V and 1 base from J, with 13 bases between. CDR3 protein: CASSSLRGQNTEAFF. CDR3 nucleotides: TGTGCCAGCAGCTCGTTAAGGGGTCAGAACACTGAAGCTTTCTTT.

The J gene is TRBJ1-1, the V gene TRBV18, with D hard to call. Trimming took 4 bases from V and 3 from J, leaving 9 bases between them. Per the germline V gene, CDR1 is KGHSH and CDR2 is LQKENI. The CDR3 runs 13 residues. The CDR3 region is CASSRSEDTEAFF. The CDR3 coding sequence is TGTGCCAGCTCACGGTCGGAGGACACTGAAGCTTTCTTT.

This clone was counted only a few times. The chain links TRBV30 to TRBJ1-2; D uncertain. Germline V gives CDR1 GTSNPN, CDR2 SVGIG (reference sequence). The CDR3 covers 12 residues. V lost 0 bases and J lost 8, with 10 bases in between. The DNA for the CDR3 is TGTGCCTGGAGTGTACTCTCCGGGGGCTACACCTTC. Translating gives CAWSVLSGGYTF.

The V call is TRBV5-1, the J call TRBJ2-3; 8 bases fit TRBD1. There are 16 residues in the CDR3. V was clipped by 4 bases and J by 0 bases; unmatched bases: 7. The germline gives CDR1 SGHRS, CDR2 YFSETQ. The CDR3 DNA reads TGCGCCAGCAGCATAGGGGGACAGGAAAGCACAGATACGCAGTATTTT. Amino acid sequence: CASSIGGQESTDTQYF.

The CDR3 nucleotides are TGTGCCAGCAGCCCTACAGGGACTCAGCCCCAGCATTTT. Encoded protein: CASSPTGTQPQHF. The chain has TRBV2 and TRBJ1-5; possible D gene TRBD1, 6 bases. V shed 6 bases and J shed 6 bases, with 12 bases lying between them. Germline CDR1 is SNHLY and CDR2 is FYNNEI. The CDR3 has 13 residues.

The rearrangement joins TRBV7-9 to TRBJ2-7; no reliable D call. Per germline, CDR1 SEHNR and CDR2 FQNEAQ (reference sequence). Trimming pared 1 base from V and 3 bases from J, leaving 10 bases between. This CDR3 comprises 14 residues. Here the CDR3 reads CASSLDPRDYEQYF. CDR3 bases: TGTGCCAGCAGCTTAGATCCGAGAGACTACGAGCAGTACTTC.